This T cell receptor (beta chain) was sequenced for a study of T-cell memory formation after mild COVID-19. The CDR3 has 17 residues. Germline loops: CDR1 PRHDT, CDR2 FYEKMQ (reference sequence). The V end lost 4 bases, the J end lost 5 bases, and 21 bases lay between the germline ends. MiXCR, run by TCRdb on the 5' RACE reads, gives a single entry per CDR3 protein. This sample carries around 420,000 distinct CDR3 sequences, more than 20% of them seen once, and the ten largest clones take 8.5% to 10%. Sample: PBMCs or a T cell subset sorted from them (not recorded which). This clonotype was obtained from an adult woman who had mild COVID-19 (a few samples of this study predate the infection). Cell type and time point are not known. This chain joins TRBV13 and TRBJ2-1; D is possibly TRBD2 (6 bases). The CDR3 region is CASSSRLEVFVDNEQFF. Written as DNA, the CDR3 is TGTGCCAGCAGCTCACGACTAGAGGTGTTTGTGGACAATGAGCAGTTCTTC.